This T cell receptor beta chain is from a study of identical twins (dated by TCRdb to 2016 to 2018). In the study overall: To test whether fetal clonotypes persist, the study used deep sequencing on TCR alpha and beta repertoires from monozygotic twins, unrelated adults of various ages, and cord blood. To rule out contamination, replicate twin experiments were performed at different times with different library preparation protocols. The full study reports these points: Out-of-frame TCR alpha sequences shared between twins showed an excess of low generation-probability sequences compared with coincidental sharing between unrelated individuals. Fewer insertions were carried by abundant cord blood beta clonotypes; a weaker similar trend was observed in young adult naive repertoires, while no such trend was observed in memory repertoires. Zero-insertion analyses could be partly confounded by invariant T cells such as MAIT and iNKT, though diverse VJ usage argued against such confounding for most clonotypes. In beta out-of-frame sequences, excess twin sharing was weaker, because having fewer shared sequences lowered the signal-to-noise ratio. Because the same donors could not be followed over many years, the conclusions depended on cross-sectional statistical analysis. In monozygotic twins, recombination models systematically underestimated out-of-frame TCR alpha sharing, but the models matched the sharing seen between unrelated individuals.

In regard to this clonotype: Its antigen is currently not known. No base-level quality is on record; no much larger clone is a single base apart.

Only healthy Caucasian donors were included. Miltenyi CD45RO+ enrichment and human naive T-cell isolation kits were used to isolate memory (CD45RO+) and naive T cells from PBMC. The receptor library was made with 5' RACE. Instrument on record: Illumina HiSeq 2000. Template switching added a universal primer binding site, and the final cDNA carried a unique molecular identifier that allowed TCR cDNA molecules to be counted accurately. Specific primers in the conserved constant-segment region were used to synthesize first-strand cDNA for the TCR alpha and beta chains. To control for contamination, every cDNA library was double barcoded, receiving both a SMART-Mk sample barcode and Illumina barcodes. TruSeq adapter sequences along with Illumina sample barcodes were introduced in two successive PCR steps. The TCR alpha and beta cDNA libraries were sequenced on the Illumina HiSeq platform using custom primers. Under the source paper's analysis protocol: MiGEC was used to process raw reads and extract unique molecular identifiers, and MiXCR was used to find CDR3 positions. For each individual, recombination models were inferred using an EM algorithm with the repgenHMM and IGoR tools. The tcR package in R was used for shared clonotype analysis, with sharing normalized by the product of cloneset sizes. Out-of-frame nonproductive sequences were analyzed to study raw recombination free of thymic and clonal selection effects. The public reads were run again by TCRdb, first through fastp at Q25 and then through MiXCR, and only productive beta chains were kept. Each entry is one CDR3 protein sequence, shown with its most common DNA and genes. The V and J calls follow TCRdb's processing rather than the paper's. The sample contains about 240,000 distinct CDR3 sequences, 10% to 13% of them found a single time. The leading ten clones occupy 9% to 10% of the sample.

The sample consisted of memory T cells sorted from blood. The cell subset or site label, read with the paper, signifies: CD45RO+ enriched T cells. This sequence was found in a man aged 50-60 years in good health.

The DNA reads TGTGCCAGCAGCTTCTTGCTTTTGCGGGAGGCTAGCACAGATACGCAGTATTTT. Its translation reads: CASSFLLLREASTDTQYF. In this chain, TRBV11-2 is recombined with TRBJ2-3; 8 junctional bases match TRBD2. The germline V gene gives CDR1 as SGHAT and CDR2 as FQNNGV. Germline trimming amounts to 3 bases on V and 0 bases on J, with 11 as the count of junction bases outside the gene matches. Including the terminal cysteine and phenylalanine, the CDR3 comprises 18 residues. Of all the DNA, just the CDR3 is kept, 54 bases in frame from base 1. This CDR3, with the reference TRBV11-2 and TRBJ2-3 proteins standing in past its ends, gives the full variable domain EAGVAQSPRYKIIEKRQSVAFWCNPISGHATLYWYQQILGQGPKLLIQFQNNGVVDDSQLPKDRFSAERLKGVDSTLKIQPAKLEDSAVYLCASSFLLLREASTDTQYFGPGTRLTVL.